The rows below give T cell receptor beta chains drawn from one sample of a study of cytomegalovirus exposure and HLA in healthy donors. Clones were sequenced by immunoSEQ multiplex PCR, and TCRdb holds only the in-frame ones, with some missing. The sample records 70,000 or so clones, 74% being singletons. What was sequenced was PBMCs. The receptors here all came from a woman aged 55-69 years in good health and CMV-seropositive. CDR3s include the opening cysteine and the closing phenylalanine or tryptophan. The order of the fields is D gene, clone size, V gene, J gene, CDR3 length, CDR3 protein, CDR3 DNA. A D gene is named only where the DNA matches it firmly. A clone size is listed for some rows: how often the clone was seen (once, few, many), or a class if it is expanded.

-,-,TRBV5-4,TRBJ2-7,13,CASHLGGAYEQYF,TGTGCCAGCCATCTTGGCGGGGCCTACGAGCAGTACTTC
-,-,TRBV30,TRBJ2-7,15,CAWSVRWTASYEQYF,TGTGCCTGGAGTGTACGTTGGACAGCCTCCTACGAGCAGTACTTC
-,once,TRBV14,TRBJ1-2,12,CASSHRGDGYTF,TGTGCCAGCAGCCACAGAGGAGATGGCTACACCTTC
TRBD1,-,TRBV4-2,TRBJ1-3,16,CASSQEGTAIGNTIYF,TGTGCCAGCAGCCAAGAGGGGACAGCCATTGGAAACACCATATATTTT
TRBD1,-,TRBV6-5,TRBJ1-1,15,CASSYSDRANTEAFF,TGTGCCAGCAGTTACTCCGACAGGGCGAACACTGAAGCTTTCTTT
-,-,TRBV27,TRBJ2-7,14,CASSRGGQGREQYF,TGTGCCAGCAGTCGCGGGGGCCAGGGTCGCGAGCAGTACTTC
-,few,TRBV5-1,TRBJ2-1,14,CASSLLVAPKEQFF,TGCGCCAGCAGCTTGTTAGTAGCTCCCAAGGAGCAGTTCTTC
TRBD1,-,TRBV6-5,TRBJ1-5,14,CASSHGQGVQPQHF,TGTGCCAGCAGCCACGGACAGGGTGTTCAACCCCAGCATTTT
TRBD1,once,TRBV30,TRBJ1-1,14,CAWSPGQGRSEAFF,TGTGCCTGGAGTCCGGGACAGGGAAGGAGTGAAGCTTTCTTT
-,-,TRBV15,TRBJ1-2,14,CATSRDQGNYGYTF,TGTGCCACCAGCAGAGATCAGGGAAACTATGGCTACACCTTC
TRBD1,-,TRBV7-9,TRBJ2-6,18,CASSPRAGGSSGANVLTF,TGTGCCAGCAGCCCCCGGGCAGGGGGATCCTCTGGGGCCAACGTCCTGACTTTC
-,-,TRBV2,TRBJ2-1,11,CATTVYNEQFF,TGTGCCACCACGGTTTACAATGAGCAGTTCTTC
TRBD2,-,TRBV7-3,TRBJ2-2,15,CASSLNPGGSGELFF,TGTGCCAGCAGCTTAAATCCGGGGGGGTCCGGGGAGCTGTTTTTT
-,-,TRBV5-1,TRBJ2-7,13,CASSQQGAYEQYF,TGCGCCAGCAGCCAACAGGGTGCCTACGAGCAGTACTTC
-,-,TRBV9,TRBJ2-3,15,CASSVDSFSTDTQYF,TGTGCCAGCAGCGTCGACTCATTTAGCACAGATACGCAGTATTTT
TRBD1,-,TRBV7-9,TRBJ1-2,14,CASSFIGQGNGYTF,TGTGCCAGCAGCTTTATCGGACAGGGAAATGGCTACACCTTC
-,-,TRBV29-1,TRBJ2-3,13,CSVDGLYTDTQYF,TGCAGCGTTGATGGCCTTTACACAGATACGCAGTATTTT
TRBD1,-,TRBV5-4,TRBJ1-1,14,CASSPPGQADEAFF,TGTGCCAGCAGCCCCCCGGGACAGGCTGATGAAGCTTTCTTT
TRBD2,-,TRBV18,TRBJ2-1,17,CASSPRTSGGPLSEQFF,TGTGCCAGCTCACCCCGGACTAGCGGGGGGCCTCTCAGTGAGCAGTTCTTC
-,-,TRBV15,TRBJ1-4,14,CATSRSPTNEKLFF,TGTGCCACCAGCAGGTCTCCAACTAATGAAAAACTGTTTTTT
-,-,TRBV7-9,TRBJ2-7,15,CASSPAAHSSYEQYF,TGTGCCAGCAGCCCGGCGGCCCACTCCTCCTACGAGCAGTACTTC
-,-,TRBV5-4,TRBJ1-6,16,CASSMEGISYNSPLHF,TGTGCCAGCAGTATGGAGGGGATCTCCTATAATTCACCCCTCCACTTT
-,few,TRBV9,TRBJ2-2,14,CASSVEGLSGELFF,TGTGCCAGCAGCGTAGAGGGGTTGAGCGGGGAGCTGTTTTTT